A single sample is the source of the 8 T cell receptor beta chains below, sequenced in a study of tumor and adjacent non-tumor tissue in lung cancer. The template was RNA from unsorted bulk tissue. Three rounds of nested PCR, following a modified ARM-PCR protocol, produced the TCRbeta library. One entry per CDR3 protein results from TCRdb running MiXCR on the multiplex PCR reads. Among 100,000 to 120,000 distinct CDR3 sequences listed, approximately 80% were seen once. Sequences were obtained from lung tumor tissue. The receptors originated from a man in his 70s with non-small cell lung cancer.

This clonotype was detected once. This may be a read error, as it is one base from a much larger clone. The CDR3 ends on some other residue instead of the conserved phenylalanine or tryptophan, so this is likely a read error. This sequence joins TRBV20-1 and TRBJ2-7; no reliable D call. Germline assignment: CDR1 DFQATT and CDR2 SNEGSKA (reference sequence). The CDR3 sequence is 11 residues long. The CDR3 protein is CSARGGYEQYL. DNA of the CDR3: TGCAGTGCAAGAGGTGGATACGAGCAGTACCTC.

For this clonotype: One end of the junction is discordant with germline, which a read error may explain. This sequence joins TRBV6-2 or TRBV6-3 and TRBJ2-3; D is possibly TRBD1 (5 bases). Germline V lookup: CDR1 MNHEY, CDR2 SVGEGT. This CDR3 contains 15 residues. CDR3 sequence reads: CDSSYRAPQTDMQYF. The CDR3 DNA follows: TGTGACAGCAGTTATCGGGCCCCGCAGACAGATATGCAGTATTTT.

For this clonotype: A much larger clone sits a single nucleotide away, making a read error possible. The chain carries TRBV7-8 and TRBJ2-7, with TRBD1 identical over 7 bases. The CDR3 contains 15 residues. Losses at the gene ends were 5 bases for V and 2 bases for J; bases not matched to a gene: 9. Germline V gene lookup returns CDR1 SGHVS and CDR2 FQNEAQ. CDR3 protein: CASSRGQEVAYEQYF. CDR3 in DNA: TGTGCCAGCAGCCGTGGACAGGAGGTAGCCTACGAGCAGTACTTC.

About this clonotype: One end of the junction does not line up with germline, which may come from a read error. The V gene is TRBV12-5, the J gene TRBJ2-5; D unresolved. Germline CDR1 LGHNT, CDR2 FRNRAP. This CDR3 region has 13 residues. CDR3 in DNA: TGTGCTAGTTGTTTGACCCAGGCGGAGACCCAGTACTTC. It yields the protein CASCLTQAETQYF. Looking up the rest from reference TRBV12-5 and TRBJ2-5 gives the full variable domain: DARVTQTPRHKVTEMGQEVTMRCQPILGHNTVFWYRQTMMQGLELLAYFRNRAPLDDSGMPKDRFSAEMPDATLATLKIQPSEPRDSAVYFCASCLTQAETQYFGPGTRLLVL.

For this clonotype: Since no conserved phenylalanine or tryptophan closes the CDR3, a read error is the likely cause. This chain uses TRBV12-3 or TRBV12-4 with TRBJ2-7; D perhaps matches TRBD1 (6 bases). The CDR3 length is 13 residues. V was cut by 7 bases and J by 2 bases, with 12 bases left in between. The CDR3 DNA sequence: TGTGCCAGCAATATGGGACAAGCCTACGAGCAGTACATC. Its translation is CASNMGQAYEQYI.

To note about this clonotype: Since no conserved phenylalanine or tryptophan closes the CDR3, a read error is the likely cause. J is TRBJ1-3 and V is TRBV5-4; D is ambiguous. CDR1 is SGHNT and CDR2 is YYREEE in the germline V gene (reference sequence). The CDR3 is 12 amino acids. The CDR3 is CARSFGGNTIYS. In nucleotides, the CDR3 is TGTGCCAGAAGCTTCGGGGGAAACACCATATATTCT.

Regarding this clonotype: The CDR3 carries no conserved terminal phenylalanine or tryptophan, so it likely arises from a read error. This chain links TRBV11-2 with TRBJ1-4; D uncertain. Germline CDR1 reads SGHAT; CDR2 reads FQNNGV. V lost 5 bases, J lost 7 bases, and 11 bases lay in between. The CDR3 is 13 residues long. CDR3 region: CASSLTNSEKLFY. In DNA, the CDR3 is TGTGCCAGCAGCCTTACAAACAGTGAAAAACTGTTTTAT.

About this clonotype: The junction shows a germline mismatch at one end, possibly a read error. The chain couples TRBV29-1 to TRBJ1-2; unclear D gene. This CDR3 has 12 residues. CDR1 and CDR2 (germline): SQVTM, ANQGSEA. CDR3 residues: CSVPVSNYGYTF. Written as DNA, the CDR3 is TGCAGCGTTCCCGTATCCAACTATGGTTACACCTTC.